One sample yielded the 27 T cell receptor beta chains listed below, sequenced in a study of T cells in narcolepsy. The protocol was immunoSEQ multiplex PCR, while the TCRdb copy is restricted to in-frame clones and leaves out a portion. The table shows 20,000 to 30,000 clones, with around 85% occurring only once. Sequenced input: memory (CD45RA-) CD4+ T cells from blood. The receptors stem from a human donor in good health.

This clone was detected only a few times. The gene calls are TRBV7-9 and TRBJ2-5, with 8 nucleotides matching TRBD2. J was trimmed by 5 bases and V by 5 bases; bases with no gene match: 7. The length of the CDR3 is 14 residues. Germline V gives CDR1 SEHNR, CDR2 FQNEAQ (reference sequence). The CDR3 spells CASSQQAGGETQYF. CDR3 sequence (DNA): TGTGCCAGCAGCCAACAGGCGGGAGGTGAGACCCAGTACTTC.

The chain carries TRBV5-1 and TRBJ1-3, with D possibly being TRBD1 (5 bases). Germline V lookup: CDR1 SGHRS, CDR2 YFSETQ. This CDR3 is built from 15 residues. The V end lost 3 bases, the J end lost 0 bases, and 10 bases lay between the germline ends. CDR3 sequence (DNA): TGCGCCAGCAGCTGGGACCGGAGCTCTGGAAACACCATATATTTT. Its protein product is CASSWDRSSGNTIYF.

This clone was seen only once. V usage is TRBV14 and J usage is TRBJ2-7; the D gene is possibly TRBD2 (5 bases). In germline, CDR1 is SGHDN, CDR2 FVKESK. Trimming left V 0 bases short and J 1 base short, with 19 bases between. The CDR3 consists of 18 residues. The CDR3 reads CASSQEGSPSRRSYEQYF. CDR3 nucleotides: TGTGCCAGCAGCCAAGAGGGCAGCCCTAGCCGGAGGTCCTACGAGCAGTACTTC.

The rearrangement joins TRBV6-7 to TRBJ2-7; 7 bases line up with TRBD2. TRBV6-7 qualifies as an ORF whose function is uncertain. This CDR3 comprises 15 residues. V was clipped by 2 bases and J by 2 bases; unmatched bases: 6. CDR3 bases: TGTGCCAGCAGTTACCCTAGCGGATTGACCTACGAGCAGTACTTC. It is translated as CASSYPSGLTYEQYF.

This sequence joins TRBV18 and TRBJ2-1, with TRBD2 matching 8 bases. Germline V gene lookup returns CDR1 KGHSH and CDR2 LQKENI. J gave up 7 bases and V 4 bases, and 9 bases lay outside the gene matches. The CDR3 extends over 15 amino acids. The CDR3 reads CASSLTGLALNEQFF. The DNA of the CDR3 is TGTGCCAGCTCACTGACTGGACTAGCCCTAAATGAGCAGTTCTTC.

J is TRBJ1-1 and V is TRBV6-6, with 8 bases identical to TRBD1. V shed 5 bases, J shed 5 bases, and the junction held 7 bases outside the gene matches. The CDR3 is 14 residues long. Germline assignment: CDR1 MNHNY and CDR2 SVGAGI (reference sequence). The CDR3 DNA reads as TGTGCCAGCAGTACCAGGGGGCGGGATACTGAAGCTTTCTTT. It translates to CASSTRGRDTEAFF.

V and J are TRBV18 and TRBJ2-7; weak D call: TRBD2 (6 bases). V lost 0 bases, J lost 0 bases, and 6 bases lay in between. The length of the CDR3 is 14 residues. Germline V gene lookup returns CDR1 KGHSH and CDR2 LQKENI. Here the CDR3 reads CASSPPGGSYEQYF. For the CDR3, the DNA is TGTGCCAGCTCACCACCCGGGGGCTCCTACGAGCAGTACTTC.

V gene TRBV6-5 combines with J gene TRBJ1-4; 7 bases are a match to TRBD1. The ends lost 2 bases at V and 3 bases at J; junction bases unmatched: 6. Germline lookup yields CDR1 MNHEY and CDR2 SVGAGI. This CDR3 is 16 amino acids long. The CDR3: CASSYDPGGSNEKLFF. The CDR3 nucleotides are TGTGCCAGCAGTTACGACCCAGGGGGTTCTAATGAAAAACTGTTTTTT.

The chain is built from TRBV11-3 and TRBJ2-1; TRBD2 matches at 10 bases. V lost 0 bases and J lost 8; bases outside the gene matches: 7. CDR3 size: 16 residues. Germline values: CDR1 SGHNT, CDR2 YENEEA. CDR3 nucleotides: TGTGCCAGCAGCTTAGACCCTAGACTAGCGGGTGATGAGCAGTTCTTC. It encodes CASSLDPRLAGDEQFF.

The gene calls are TRBV30 and TRBJ1-1; tentatively, D is TRBD1 (5 bases). V gave up 3 bases and J gave up 5 bases, with 16 bases separating them. Germline V CDR1 and CDR2: GTSNPN, SVGIG (reference sequence). CDR3 size: 14 residues. The DNA of the CDR3 is TGTGCCTGGAGACCCCCTAGGGGATGGACTGAAGCTTTCTTT. Translation: CAWRPPRGWTEAFF.

V is TRBV27 and J is TRBJ2-3; D not resolved. The CDR3 spans 13 residues. CDR1 is MNHEY, CDR2 SMNVEV, per germline (reference sequence). The ends were cut back, 6 bases at V and 4 bases at J, with 11 bases in the middle. CDR3 nucleotide sequence: TGTGCCAGCAGGGAGTATAGAGCAGATACGCAGTATTTT. It translates to CASREYRADTQYF.

The chain employs TRBV7-2 and TRBJ2-3, with D possibly matching TRBD2 (6 bases). V was trimmed by 2 bases and J by 2 bases, leaving 8 bases between them. CDR1 and CDR2 (germline): SGHTA, FQGNSA. The CDR3 is 14 amino acids. The CDR3 protein is CASSLTSSTDTQYF. The CDR3 DNA reads as TGTGCCAGCAGCTTAACTAGCTCCACAGATACGCAGTATTTT.

This chain joins TRBV7-8 and TRBJ2-3; 7 positions agree with TRBD2. CDR1 SGHVS and CDR2 FQNEAQ come from the germline V gene. CDR3 length equals 15 residues. V lost 5 bases, J lost 3 bases, and 8 bases stayed unmatched. The CDR3 DNA is TGTGCCAGCAGCCCGCACTGGGGAGGGACAGATACGCAGTATTTT. It encodes CASSPHWGGTDTQYF.

This clone occurred a few times. The chain recombines TRBV19 with TRBJ1-5; D remains unclear. Germline lookup yields CDR1 LNHDA and CDR2 SQIVND (reference sequence). Trimming removed 7 bases at V and 3 bases at J, with 19 bases between. The CDR3 consists of 16 residues. CDR3 loop: CASIPGGGWNNQPQHF. DNA of the CDR3: TGTGCCAGTATCCCCGGCGGAGGTTGGAACAATCAGCCCCAGCATTTT.

V and J are TRBV28 and TRBJ2-4; D is perhaps TRBD1 (5 bases). Between the trimmed V and J ends, which lost 5 bases and 3 bases, there was a span of 17 bases. Per germline, CDR1 MDHEN and CDR2 SYDVKM. The CDR3 covers 16 residues. The CDR3 nucleotides are TGTGCCAGCAGTCCTACAGGAGCCAGAGTCAAAAACATTCAGTACTTC. This sequence encodes CASSPTGARVKNIQYF. The entire variable domain, with the rest obtained from reference TRBV28 and TRBJ2-4, is as follows: DVKVTQSSRYLVKRTGEKVFLECVQDMDHENMFWYRQDPGLGLRLIYFSYDVKMKEKGDIPEGYSVSREKKERFSLILESASTNQTSMYLCASSPTGARVKNIQYFGAGTRLSVL.

J is TRBJ2-6 and V is TRBV6-6; 8 bases agree with TRBD1. CDR1 MNHNY and CDR2 SVGAGI come from the germline V gene (reference sequence). This CDR3 is built from 16 residues. Trimming cost V 4 bases and J 7 bases; bases outside gene matches: 9. CDR3 DNA sequence: TGTGCCAGCAGTTCCCTGGGACAGGTCGGAGCCAACGTCCTGACTTTC. Amino acids: CASSSLGQVGANVLTF.

The chain couples TRBV6-5 to TRBJ2-1; D uncertain. The CDR3 length is 12 residues. Trimming removed 4 bases at V and 10 bases at J, with 11 bases between. Germline V CDR1 and CDR2: MNHEY, SVGAGI. The CDR3 protein is CASSSTWVEQFF. In DNA, the CDR3 is TGTGCCAGCAGTTCGACGTGGGTGGAGCAGTTCTTC.

This chain uses TRBV6-5 with TRBJ2-7, with 8 bases lining up with TRBD2. Germline trimming cut 6 bases from V and 4 bases from J; bases unmatched to any gene: 8. This CDR3 contains 14 residues. Germline loops: CDR1 MNHEY, CDR2 SVGAGI. The CDR3 here is CASRETSDYYEQYF. CDR3 in DNA: TGTGCCAGCAGAGAGACTAGCGACTATTACGAGCAGTACTTC.

This clone has more than one count but fewer than ten. V is TRBV11-2 and J is TRBJ2-1; D remains unclear. Germline-derived CDR1 and CDR2 are SGHAT and FQNNGV. Trimming removed 1 base from V and 8 bases from J, with 9 bases in between. The CDR3 is made up of 13 amino acids. CDR3 DNA: TGTGCCAGCAGCTTAGTACGCGAGTATGAGCAGTTCTTC. Amino acids: CASSLVREYEQFF.

The chain combines TRBV9 with TRBJ1-6, with D possibly being TRBD1 (6 bases). The germline V and J ends were trimmed by 0 bases and 9 bases, with 7 bases remaining between them. CDR1 is SGDLS, CDR2 YYNGEE, per germline. The length of the CDR3 is 13 residues. The CDR3 here is CASSVVDSSPLHF. Here the CDR3 DNA reads TGTGCCAGCAGCGTAGTGGACAGTTCACCCCTCCACTTT.

CDR3 sequence (DNA): TGTGCCAGCAGCACAATAGCGGGAGTGGGTGAGACCCAGTACTTC. The encoded protein is CASSTIAGVGETQYF. V is TRBV5-4 and J is TRBJ2-5, with TRBD2 matching over 9 bases. J lost 5 bases, V lost 4 bases, and 9 bases had no gene match. Germline V gene sequence: CDR1 SGHNT, CDR2 YYREEE (reference sequence). CDR3 length: 15 residues. The whole variable domain, filled in from reference TRBV5-4 and TRBJ2-5, reads ETGVTQSPTHLIKTRGQQVTLRCSSQSGHNTVSWYQQALGQGPQFIFQYYREEENGRGNFPPRFSGLQFPNYSSELNVNALELDDSALYLCASSTIAGVGETQYFGPGTRLLVL.

The chain carries TRBV4-3 and TRBJ2-7, with 9 bases identical to TRBD2. The CDR3 has 14 amino acids. Trimming at V came to 4 bases and at J to 3 bases, leaving 4 bases not matched to a gene. Germline loops: CDR1 LGHNA, CDR2 YSLEER. The CDR3 region is CASSPGLADYEQYF. The CDR3 region has the DNA TGCGCCAGCAGCCCGGGACTAGCAGACTACGAGCAGTACTTC.

The chain employs TRBV28 and TRBJ1-5; D gene uncertain. There are 14 residues in the CDR3. The V end was cut by 6 bases, the J end by 6 bases, with 15 bases between. The V gene's germline CDR1 is MDHEN and CDR2 SYDVKM. CDR3 protein: CASRDPLESQPQHF. For the CDR3, the DNA is TGTGCCAGCAGAGACCCCCTAGAAAGTCAGCCCCAGCATTTT.

This chain uses TRBV2 with TRBJ2-7, with TRBD2 matching 12 bases. The CDR3 contains 17 residues. With 2 bases clipped from V and 3 bases from J, the junction kept 8 bases outside the gene matches. From germline, CDR1 is SNHLY and CDR2 FYNNEI. The CDR3 nucleotides are TGTGCCAGCAGTGAAAGGACTAGCGGGAAGAAACTCTACGAGCAGTACTTC. Its protein is CASSERTSGKKLYEQYF.

The count of this clone is one. The CDR3 nucleotides are TGTGCCAGCTCATCCGGAACCTACGAGCAGTACTTC. Protein product: CASSSGTYEQYF. The chain couples TRBV18 to TRBJ2-7; D call uncertain. Germline CDR1 KGHSH, CDR2 LQKENI. V was trimmed by 5 bases and J by 2 bases, leaving 7 bases between them. The CDR3 length is 12 residues.

This clone appeared a few times. The V call is TRBV27, the J call TRBJ2-3; possible D gene TRBD2, 5 bases. Trimming took off 10 bases at V and 1 base at J, with 9 bases between the two ends. The CDR3 spans 12 residues. The germline V gene encodes CDR1 MNHEY and CDR2 SMNVEV (reference sequence). The CDR3 DNA reads TGTGCCACCACCGGGGGCACAGATACGCAGTATTTT. It is translated as CATTGGTDTQYF.

V gene TRBV5-4 combines with J gene TRBJ1-2; TRBD1 aligns across 9 bases. From germline, CDR1 is SGHNT and CDR2 YYREEE (reference sequence). V lost 5 bases to trimming and J lost 3 bases; unmatched junction nucleotides: 8. The CDR3 extends over 15 amino acids. The CDR3: CASRVTGGADYGYTF. In DNA, the CDR3 is TGTGCCAGCAGAGTTACAGGGGGCGCAGACTATGGCTACACCTTC.